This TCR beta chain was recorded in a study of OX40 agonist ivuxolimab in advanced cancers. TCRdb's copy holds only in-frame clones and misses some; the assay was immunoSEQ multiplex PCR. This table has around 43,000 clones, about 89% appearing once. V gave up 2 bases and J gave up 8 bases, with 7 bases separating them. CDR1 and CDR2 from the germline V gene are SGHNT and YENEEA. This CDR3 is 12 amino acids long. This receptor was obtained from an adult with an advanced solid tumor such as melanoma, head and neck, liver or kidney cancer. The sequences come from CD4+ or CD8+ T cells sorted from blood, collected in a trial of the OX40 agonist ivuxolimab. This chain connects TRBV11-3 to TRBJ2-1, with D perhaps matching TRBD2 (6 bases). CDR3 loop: CASSLPGDEQFF. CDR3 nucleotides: TGTGCCAGCAGCTTACCGGGGGATGAGCAGTTCTTC.